This T cell receptor beta chain was recovered during a study of T cells in Graves' hyperthyroidism and ophthalmopathy. Looking at the study overall: Once the initial diagnosis was made, peripheral blood was obtained before any treatment.

The TCR beta CDR3 regions underwent amplification using RNA transcripts as the source. TCR CDR3 underwent first-round RT-PCR with the HTBI primer set. Via MiXCR, TCRdb re-called the multiplex PCR reads, giving one row per CDR3 protein. The sample shows around 560,000 distinct CDR3 sequences, approximately 16% of them seen only once. This clonotype has at least ten counts. Clinical symptoms, serum thyroxine, TRAb, thyroid ultrasound and orbital computed tomography informed diagnoses. PBMCs were collected from an approximately 10 ml volume of fresh peripheral blood. CDR1 and CDR2 from the germline V gene are DFQATT and SNEGSKA (reference sequence). Trimming took 0 bases from V and 0 from J, leaving 16 bases between them. This CDR3 spans 17 amino acids.

The TCR sequence derives from a woman between 18 and 29 years old with Graves' hyperthyroidism. This chain connects TRBV20-1 to TRBJ2-3; D call uncertain. The sample taken for sequencing was blood. CDR3 loop: CSARDFRGRSSTDTQYF. The DNA of the CDR3 is TGCAGTGCTAGAGATTTTCGTGGTAGGAGCAGCACAGATACGCAGTATTTT.